A single sample gave rise to the 27 T cell receptor beta chains below, sequenced in a study of OX40 agonist ivuxolimab in advanced cancers. Clones were sequenced by immunoSEQ multiplex PCR, and TCRdb holds only the in-frame ones, with some missing. The table has some 77,000 clones, roughly 88% seen once; the top ten hold about 1.8%. Sequenced material: CD4+ or CD8+ T cells sorted from blood, taken in a trial of the OX40 agonist ivuxolimab. Every receptor here comes from an adult with an advanced solid tumor such as melanoma, head and neck, liver or kidney cancer.

The chain is built from TRBV19 and TRBJ2-5; weak D call: TRBD1 (8 bases). Between the trimmed V and J ends, which lost 7 bases and 5 bases, there was a span of 17 bases. This CDR3 has 14 amino acids. From germline, CDR1 is LNHDA and CDR2 SQIVND (reference sequence). The CDR3 DNA reads as TGTGCCAGTACCCCTCGGGGGGACAGGGAGACCCAGTACTTC. Translation: CASTPRGDRETQYF.

This chain uses TRBV4-3 with TRBJ2-1, with 11 bases identical to TRBD2. CDR1 is LGHNA, CDR2 YSLEER, per germline. The length of the CDR3 is 16 residues. With 0 bases clipped from V and 4 bases from J, the junction kept 2 bases outside the gene matches. CDR3 loop: CASSQELAGEYNEQFF. As DNA, the CDR3 is TGCGCCAGCAGCCAAGAACTAGCGGGGGAATACAATGAGCAGTTCTTC.

This clone showed up just a few times. The CDR3 bases are TGTGCCAGCACGGACCAGGGGGGGGCAAGAAATGAGCAGTTCTTC. The encoded protein is CASTDQGGARNEQFF. The chain recombines TRBV28 with TRBJ2-1; D possibly matches TRBD1 or TRBD2 (7 bases each). The ends were cut back, 7 bases at V and 7 bases at J, with 20 bases in the middle. In germline, CDR1 is MDHEN, CDR2 SYDVKM. This CDR3 is 15 amino acids long.

V is TRBV14 and J is TRBJ2-7; 8 positions match TRBD2. The CDR3 sequence is 14 residues long. Trimming took 4 bases from V and 3 from J; bases not matched to a gene: 5. Germline V gives CDR1 SGHDN, CDR2 FVKESK. CDR3 region: CASSRGLGLYEQYF. The CDR3 DNA follows: TGTGCCAGCAGCCGGGGACTAGGGCTCTACGAGCAGTACTTC.

The chain employs TRBV11-2 and TRBJ2-3, with 7 positions matching TRBD2. Germline CDR1 reads SGHAT; CDR2 reads FQNNGV. The CDR3 totals 13 residues. V trimming: 5 bases; J trimming: 8 bases; junction bases outside the gene matches: 7. DNA of the CDR3: TGTGCCAGCAGCGCCGGGCCGGGGGGTACGCAGTATTTT. Protein sequence: CASSAGPGGTQYF.

This clone was observed a single time. The V and J genes are TRBV5-1 and TRBJ2-1; possible D gene TRBD2, 6 bases. Germline V gene lookup returns CDR1 SGHRS and CDR2 YFSETQ. With 0 bases removed from V and 2 bases from J, the gap between germline ends came to 9 bases. This CDR3 region has 15 residues. DNA of the CDR3: TGCGCCAGCAGCTTGGGGGACTCAGCCTACAATGAGCAGTTCTTC. Protein: CASSLGDSAYNEQFF.

This chain uses TRBV6-6 with TRBJ1-5, with TRBD1 as a possible D gene (5 bases). This CDR3 region has 14 residues. The V end lost 2 bases, the J end lost 3 bases, and 8 bases lay between the germline ends. CDR1 and CDR2 (germline): MNHNY, SVGAGI (reference sequence). CDR3 residues: CASSYGGDNQPQHF. The CDR3 DNA is TGTGCCAGCAGTTACGGGGGGGACAATCAGCCCCAGCATTTT.

The rearrangement uses TRBV6-5 and TRBJ2-3; a weak D match, TRBD2 (6 bases). The CDR3 is 13 amino acids. The germline V gene encodes CDR1 MNHEY and CDR2 SVGAGI. Trimming took off 10 bases at V and 5 bases at J, with 16 bases between the two ends. The CDR3 DNA sequence: TGTGCCACGTCCCGGGACTTGCAAGATACGCAGTATTTT. Translating gives CATSRDLQDTQYF.

This chain connects TRBV14 to TRBJ1-2; TRBD1 matches 8 bases. V was clipped by 4 bases and J by 8 bases; unmatched bases: 9. CDR1 and CDR2 (germline): SGHDN, FVKESK. CDR3 size: 14 residues. CDR3 sequence: CASSLDRGHVGYTF. The CDR3 coding sequence is TGTGCCAGCAGCCTCGACAGGGGACATGTAGGCTACACCTTC.

V usage is TRBV29-1 and J usage is TRBJ2-1, with D tentatively TRBD2 (7 bases). Germline loops: CDR1 SQVTM, CDR2 ANQGSEA. This CDR3 is 13 amino acids long. V was cut by 7 bases and J by 11 bases, with 21 bases left in between. In DNA, the CDR3 is TGCAGCGGACGTAGGGGGAGGGTGGAGAAGCAGTTCTTC. It yields the protein CSGRRGRVEKQFF.

The J gene is TRBJ1-2, the V gene TRBV13; TRBD1 matches at 7 bases. J lost 8 bases, V lost 6 bases, and 12 bases had no gene match. This CDR3 spans 14 amino acids. Germline V gives CDR1 PRHDT, CDR2 FYEKMQ (reference sequence). CDR3 sequence (DNA): TGTGCCAGCAGTTCGATCCGGGACAGAAGGGGCTACACCTTC. Residues: CASSSIRDRRGYTF.

This clone was seen a handful of times. V is TRBV7-2 and J is TRBJ2-5, with a possible D match to TRBD1 (5 bases). CDR1 is SGHTA and CDR2 is FQGNSA in the germline V gene. Trimming cost V 5 bases and J 5 bases, with 12 bases left between them. The length of the CDR3 is 13 residues. CDR3 coding DNA: TGTGCCAGCAGCCTCACAAAGGGGGAGACCCAGTACTTC. Protein product: CASSLTKGETQYF.

The chain employs TRBV2 and TRBJ2-7; perhaps TRBD1 as D (6 bases). The CDR3 runs 12 residues. Germline V gene lookup returns CDR1 SNHLY and CDR2 FYNNEI. Between the trimmed V and J ends, which lost 5 bases and 3 bases, there was a span of 8 bases. CDR3 sequence reads: CASSLQGYEQYF. In nucleotides, the CDR3 is TGTGCCAGCAGTCTACAGGGCTACGAGCAGTACTTC.

The rearrangement joins TRBV5-6 to TRBJ2-5; 7 bases line up with TRBD1. Germline V lookup: CDR1 SGHDT, CDR2 YYEEEE. Germline trimming cut 4 bases from V and 1 base from J; bases unmatched to any gene: 4. The CDR3 has 14 residues. The CDR3 spells CASSLQGTQETQYF. CDR3 coding DNA: TGTGCCAGCAGCCTACAGGGGACCCAAGAGACCCAGTACTTC.

V gene TRBV2 combines with J gene TRBJ1-5; 8 bases align to TRBD1. V shed 5 bases, J shed 1 base, and the junction held 1 base outside the gene matches. The germline gives CDR1 SNHLY, CDR2 FYNNEI. The CDR3 loop spans 14 amino acids. The CDR3 sequence: CASSWTGSNQPQHF. In nucleotides, the CDR3 is TGTGCCAGCAGTTGGACAGGGAGCAATCAGCCCCAGCATTTT.

The gene calls are TRBV4-3 and TRBJ1-1; a possible D gene is TRBD1 (5 bases). Trimming took off 2 bases at V and 3 bases at J, with 10 bases between the two ends. CDR3 length: 14 amino acids. Germline V gives CDR1 LGHNA, CDR2 YSLEER. The CDR3 sequence is CASSQWVGDTEAFF. The CDR3 coding sequence is TGCGCCAGCAGCCAATGGGTAGGGGACACTGAAGCTTTCTTT.

This clone occurred once. V gene TRBV29-1 combines with J gene TRBJ2-5; tentative D call: TRBD1 (6 bases). The CDR3 is made up of 12 amino acids. V lost 5 bases and J 5 bases, leaving 12 bases between the germline ends. The germline CDR1 and CDR2 sequences are SQVTM and ANQGSEA. CDR3 coding DNA: TGCAGCGTTCAGGGGTCAGTGGAGACCCAGTACTTC. Translating it yields CSVQGSVETQYF. The whole variable domain, filled in from reference TRBV29-1 and TRBJ2-5, reads SAVISQKPSRDICQRGTSLTIQCQVDSQVTMMFWYRQQPGQSLTLIATANQGSEATYESGFVIDKFPISRPNLTFSTLTVSNMSPEDSSIYLCSVQGSVETQYFGPGTRLLVL.

The chain uses TRBV19 and TRBJ1-1, with D perhaps matching TRBD1 (6 bases). Between the trimmed V and J ends, which lost 7 bases and 1 base, there was a span of 10 bases. This CDR3 is 13 amino acids long. Germline V lookup: CDR1 LNHDA, CDR2 SQIVND (reference sequence). The CDR3 nucleotides read TGTGCCAGTACCCGGACAGAGAACACTGAAGCTTTCTTT. This sequence encodes CASTRTENTEAFF. Together with reference TRBV19 and TRBJ1-1, the CDR3 gives the full variable domain: DGGITQSPKYLFRKEGQNVTLSCEQNLNHDAMYWYRQDPGQGLRLIYYSQIVNDFQKGDIAEGYSVSREKKESFPLTVTSAQKNPTAFYLCASTRTENTEAFFGQGTRLTVV.

The chain employs TRBV6-5 and TRBJ2-7; D uncertain. Germline CDR1 is MNHEY and CDR2 is SVGAGI. CDR3 length: 11 amino acids. V dropped 1 base and J dropped 5 bases, with 3 bases sitting between them. In nucleotides, the CDR3 is TGTGCCAGCAGTTACTACAACGAGCAGTACTTC. Protein product: CASSYYNEQYF.

The chain links TRBV7-9 to TRBJ2-2, with TRBD2 matching over 7 bases. The germline V gene has CDR1 SEHNR and CDR2 FQNEAQ (reference sequence). This CDR3 is built from 14 residues. V gave up 7 bases and J gave up 5 bases; unmatched junction bases: 7. CDR3 DNA sequence: TGTGCCAGCATCACCCCCGGGGGGACCGGGGAGCTGTTTTTT. It specifies CASITPGGTGELFF.

This clone occurred once. Here the CDR3 DNA reads TGTGCCAGCAGTGCGGACAGGCCATACGAGCAGTACTTC. Residues: CASSADRPYEQYF. J is TRBJ2-7 and V is TRBV6-1, with TRBD1 matching over 7 bases. Germline V gives CDR1 MNHNS, CDR2 SASEGT. After removal of 4 bases from V and 4 bases from J, the junction contained 4 bases not matched to a gene. The CDR3 has 13 residues.

The chain employs TRBV6-4 and TRBJ1-6; 8 nucleotides agree with TRBD1. The germline V gene encodes CDR1 MRHNA and CDR2 SNTAGT. This CDR3 has 14 amino acids. The J segment lost 7 bases and the V segment lost 5 bases, leaving 4 bases of the junction unmatched. The CDR3, as DNA: TGTGCCAGCAGTTTTCAGGGGGCAAATTCACCCCTCCACTTT. It encodes CASSFQGANSPLHF.

The chain couples TRBV15 to TRBJ1-6, with D hard to call. The CDR3 loop spans 14 amino acids. Germline V gene data show CDR1 as LNHNV and CDR2 as YYDKDF (reference sequence). The V end was cut by 2 bases, the J end by 5 bases, with 7 bases between. The CDR3: CATSRRGNNSPLHF. CDR3 coding DNA: TGTGCCACCAGCAGACGAGGGAATAATTCACCCCTCCACTTT.

The V gene is TRBV2, the J gene TRBJ2-1; 11 positions agree with TRBD2. Germline V gene sequence: CDR1 SNHLY, CDR2 FYNNEI. CDR3 size: 15 residues. Losses at the gene ends were 6 bases for V and 3 bases for J; bases not matched to a gene: 4. The DNA of the CDR3 is TGTGCCAGCAGGCCGGGACTAGCGGACTACAATGAGCAGTTCTTC. Its protein product is CASRPGLADYNEQFF.

This clone was observed a handful of times. The chain links TRBV19 to TRBJ1-2; D is possibly TRBD1 (5 bases). The CDR3 contains 14 residues. V shed 2 bases and J shed 0 bases, with 7 bases lying between them. In germline, CDR1 is LNHDA, CDR2 SQIVND (reference sequence). CDR3 protein: CASSIQGANYGYTF. In nucleotides, the CDR3 is TGTGCCAGTAGTATACAGGGAGCTAACTATGGCTACACCTTC.

The V and J genes are TRBV7-6 and TRBJ2-1; 7 bases align to TRBD1. Looked up from germline, CDR1 is SGHVS and CDR2 is FNYEAQ. V was pared by 5 bases and J by 2 bases, with 6 bases of the junction left unmatched. The CDR3 is 15 amino acids. The CDR3 nucleotides are TGTGCCAGCAGCAAAACAGGGGCCACCTACAATGAGCAGTTCTTC. Amino acids: CASSKTGATYNEQFF.

The rearrangement links TRBV2 to TRBJ1-5; D unresolved. The CDR3 consists of 15 residues. CDR1 and CDR2 (germline): SNHLY, FYNNEI. Trimming shortened V by 4 bases and J by 2 bases, and 12 bases separated the two germline ends. CDR3 sequence reads: CASSGVGRGNQPQHF. The CDR3 bases are TGTGCCAGCAGTGGTGTGGGGAGGGGCAATCAGCCCCAGCATTTT.